This T cell receptor beta chain appears in the sequencing data of a study of T-cell memory formation after mild COVID-19. This CDR3 has 13 residues. Trimming removed 2 bases from V and 9 bases from J; junction bases left unmatched: 2. Germline CDR1 is SGDLS and CDR2 is YYNGEE. TCRdb fed the 5' RACE reads into MiXCR, producing one record per CDR3 protein. The sample yields under 300,000 distinct CDR3 sequences, 18% seen once. On this clonotype: Its specificity is not known.

Findings and limits, study-wide: Nothing showed for sure that second-wave clones peaking on day 37 were SARS-CoV-2 specific. Prior to infection, memory already included some responding clones, suggesting cross-reactive memory joined. Contracting CD4+ clones were located mainly in CM and EM, and CD8+ clones in EMRA.

The sample consisted of PBMCs or a T cell subset sorted from them (not recorded which). The clonotype originates from a man aged 18 to 29 who had mild COVID-19 (a few samples of this study predate the infection). Cell type and time point are not known. The chain joins TRBV9 to TRBJ1-6, with 7 positions matching TRBD1. In DNA, the CDR3 is TGTGCCAGCAGCGTGGGACAGCCTTCACCCCTCCACTTT. Protein product: CASSVGQPSPLHF. The full variable domain, with the rest looked up from reference TRBV9 and TRBJ1-6, is DSGVTQTPKHLITATGQRVTLRCSPRSGDLSVYWYQQSLDQGLQFLIQYYNGEERAKGNILERFSAQQFPDLHSELNLSSLELGDSALYFCASSVGQPSPLHFGNGTRLTVT.